A selection of T cell receptor beta chains follows, all from one sample in a study of blood T cells in healthy people across ages. MiXCR was run by TCRdb on the 5' RACE reads, yielding one entry per CDR3 protein. This sample has approximately 790,000 distinct CDR3 sequences, with 60% to 80% found just once. The material sequenced was blood. These TCRs come from a man aged 25-40 years in good health. Each CDR3 is given without its conserved first and last residue. Clone size appears in some rows only: once, few, many, or a class for an expanded clone.

ASSFRGGEDTQY,-,TRBJ2-3,TRBV12-3/TRBV12-4
ASSPGQGSTYGYT,-,TRBJ1-2,TRBV6-6
ASSQEPRQGGYNEQF,-,TRBJ2-1,TRBV4-3
ASSRDKAYEQY,-,TRBJ2-7,TRBV27
ASSHSGTGVSYNEQF,-,TRBJ2-1,TRBV6-6
ASSEPLQGPFQPQH,-,TRBJ1-5,TRBV6-1
ASRNGNAGELF,-,TRBJ2-2,TRBV7-3
AISPGTGEDTQY,few,TRBJ2-3,TRBV10-3
ASSYTQGLVATQY,-,-,TRBV6-5
SHISAGRQQETQY,few,TRBJ2-5,TRBV20-1
ASSQEHKTGGRNEQY,-,TRBJ2-7,TRBV4-3
ASSLRQASGADVLT,once,TRBJ2-6,TRBV7-2
ASSVMGAGANVLT,few,TRBJ2-6,TRBV9